The clone carrying this T cell receptor (beta chain) showed up just a few times. MiXCR, applied by TCRdb to the 5' RACE reads, yields one record per CDR3 protein. The table records some 240,000 distinct CDR3 sequences, roughly 25% of them present only once. This entry comes from a study of CD8 T cells in ankylosing spondylitis. Sequenced sample: blood, either unsorted or a sorted T cell fraction (not recorded which). This sequence originates from a male donor with ankylosing spondylitis or in good health (not recorded which).

This chain's CDR3 is CASSLARGQPRQYF. In DNA, the CDR3 is TGTGCCAGCAGCTTAGCCAGGGGCCAGCCGCGGCAGTACTTC. This rearrangement joins TRBV7-9 to TRBJ2-7; the D gene is possibly TRBD1 (6 bases). Trimming stripped 0 bases from V and 9 bases from J, with 15 bases between. Germline V CDR1 and CDR2: SEHNR, FQNEAQ (reference sequence). CDR3 length: 14 amino acids.